This T cell receptor beta chain was sequenced for a study of shared clonotypes between healthy human individuals. Germline CDR1 is SGHRS and CDR2 is YFSETQ. V was pared by 4 bases and J by 0 bases, with 11 bases between. The CDR3 runs 15 residues. TCRdb keeps only in-frame clones here, not all; method: immunoSEQ multiplex PCR. The repertoire holds about 490,000 clones, with around 80% as singletons. Caucasian adults residing in Nashville, Tennessee made up all the donors. The V call is TRBV5-1, the J call TRBJ1-3; tentatively, D is TRBD1 (6 bases). The sequenced sample was PBMCs. This TCR derives from a woman between 35 and 50 years old in good health. Some clones in this sample may be carry-over from other donors' samples. CDR3 DNA sequence: TGCGCCAGCAGCCAGACAGGAAACTCTGGAAACACCATATATTTT. Translating gives CASSQTGNSGNTIYF.